In its sample, the clone carrying this T cell receptor beta chain ranks as medium-sized. Its antigen remains unknown. Viral peptide pools were used in the ViraFEST assay to expand antigen-specific CD4+ T cells, and sequencing came afterward. Culturing for nine to ten days preceded CD4+ T cell isolation. The CDR3 has 13 residues. The V gene lost 8 bases and the J gene lost 7 bases, with 15 bases spanning the gap. CDR1 and CDR2 (germline): KGHSH, LQKENI. This specimen comes from a study of vaccination effects on CD4 cells after COVID-19. Measured with immunoSEQ multiplex PCR; TCRdb has only the in-frame clones, and not every one. Here the sample spans fewer than 65,000 clones, about four fifths being singletons.

The rearrangement joins TRBV18 to TRBJ2-1, with D possibly being TRBD2 (6 bases). Sequences were derived from CD4+ T cells from PBMCs cultured with HCoV-229E spike peptides, sampled before COVID-19 vaccination. This receptor was obtained from a human donor who received a COVID-19 vaccine. Here the CDR3 DNA reads TGTGCCAGCGCCCTGGGTGGGAGGAATGAGCAGTTCTTC. Protein sequence: CASALGGRNEQFF. The whole variable domain, remainder taken from reference TRBV18 and TRBJ2-1, is NAGVMQNPRHLVRRRGQEARLRCSPMKGHSHVYWYRQLPEEGLKFMVYLQKENIIDESGMPKERFSAEFPKEGPSILRIQQVVRGDSAAYFCASALGGRNEQFFGPGTRLTVL.